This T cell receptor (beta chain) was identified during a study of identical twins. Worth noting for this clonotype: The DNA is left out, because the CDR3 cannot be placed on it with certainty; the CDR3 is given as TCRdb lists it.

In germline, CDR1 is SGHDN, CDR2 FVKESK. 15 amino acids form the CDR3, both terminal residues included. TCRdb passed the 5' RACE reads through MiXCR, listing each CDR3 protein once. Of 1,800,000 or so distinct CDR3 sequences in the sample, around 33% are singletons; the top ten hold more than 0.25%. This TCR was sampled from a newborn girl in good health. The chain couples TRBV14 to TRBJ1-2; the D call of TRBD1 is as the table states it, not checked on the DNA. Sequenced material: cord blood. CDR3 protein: CASSQFGTGNYGHTF.